This entry lists 21 T cell receptor beta chains sequenced from one sample in a study of identical twins. TCRdb reprocessed the 5' RACE reads with MiXCR, giving one entry per CDR3 protein. The sample yields fewer than 350,000 distinct CDR3 sequences, more than 6.5% seen once. These data are also associated with another study on yellow fever vaccine responses in identical twins.

The sequenced sample was memory (CD45RO+) T cells sorted from blood. Receptors originate from a woman between 18 and 29 years old in good health.

This clonotype has a handful of counts. The CDR3 nucleotides are TGTGCCAGCAGTGCGGAGAACACCGGGGAGCTGTTTTTT. Protein product: CASSAENTGELFF. The chain uses TRBV2 and TRBJ2-2; D not resolved. Trimming removed 4 bases from V and 1 base from J, with 4 bases in between. Per the germline V gene, CDR1 is SNHLY and CDR2 is FYNNEI. CDR3 length equals 13 residues.

This clonotype appeared many times. CDR3 loop: CSAGLDSYEQYF. CDR3 bases: TGCAGCGCCGGACTTGACTCATACGAGCAGTACTTC. The chain uses TRBV29-1 and TRBJ2-7; D possibly corresponds to TRBD2 (5 bases). Germline values: CDR1 SQVTM, CDR2 ANQGSEA. The CDR3 runs 12 residues. V lost 7 bases and J 4 bases, leaving 14 bases between the germline ends.

This clonotype was recorded once. CDR3 sequence reads: CASSLISGEGSKETQYF. The CDR3 bases are TGTGCCAGCAGTTTAATTAGTGGAGAGGGTTCAAAAGAGACCCAGTACTTC. The V call is TRBV28, the J call TRBJ2-5; TRBD2 might be the D (5 bases). Trimming took off 2 bases at V and 3 bases at J, with 19 bases between the two ends. CDR1 and CDR2 from the germline V gene are MDHEN and SYDVKM. This CDR3 has 17 residues.

This rearrangement joins TRBV7-8 to TRBJ2-3; no definite D call. The CDR3 covers 14 residues. The V gene's germline CDR1 is SGHVS and CDR2 FQNEAQ. V gave up 5 bases and J gave up 2 bases, with 11 bases separating them. CDR3 in DNA: TGTGCCAGCAGCCCCATGGGTTACACAGATACGCAGTATTTT. Amino acids: CASSPMGYTDTQYF. The full variable domain, completed using reference TRBV7-8 and TRBJ2-3, is GAGVSQSPRYKVAKRGQDVALRCDPISGHVSLFWYQQALGQGPEFLTYFQNEAQLDKSGLPSDRFFAERPEGSVSTLKIQRTQQEDSAVYLCASSPMGYTDTQYFGPGTRLTVL.

This clonotype was seen many times. This chain joins TRBV12-3 or TRBV12-4 and TRBJ1-5; D may be TRBD1 (6 bases). The CDR3 loop spans 15 amino acids. The V and J ends lost 6 bases and 3 bases respectively, with 15 bases between them. In DNA, the CDR3 is TGTGCCAGCAGAGGGGGAGGAGTGGACAATCAGCCCCAGCATTTT. Its protein product is CASRGGGVDNQPQHF.

This clonotype has at least ten counts. The CDR3: CASSEVSNQPQHF. CDR3 nucleotides: TGTGCCAGCAGTGAAGTCAGCAATCAGCCCCAGCATTTT. The V gene is TRBV6-1, the J gene TRBJ1-5, with D hard to call. The V end was cut by 1 base, the J end by 1 base, with 2 bases between. The CDR3 has 13 residues. Per the germline V gene, CDR1 is MNHNS and CDR2 is SASEGT.

V and J are TRBV2 and TRBJ2-1; the match to TRBD2 covers 14 bases. The CDR3 sequence is 16 residues long. Germline-derived CDR1 and CDR2 are SNHLY and FYNNEI. The trim removed 5 bases at V and 7 bases at J, leaving 7 bases unmatched. The CDR3 bases are TGTGCCAGCAGTACCGGGACTAGCGGGAGTTTGAATGAGCAGTTCTTC. This encodes CASSTGTSGSLNEQFF.

The chain joins TRBV10-2 to TRBJ2-2, with a tentative D call TRBD1 (5 bases). CDR3 length: 14 amino acids. Germline CDR1 is WSHSY and CDR2 is SAAADI. V dropped 4 bases and J dropped 1 base, with 7 bases sitting between them. The CDR3 coding sequence is TGCGCCAGCAGTGTACAGGAGAACACCGGGGAGCTGTTTTTT. It yields the protein CASSVQENTGELFF.

At least ten counts were recorded for this clonotype. The rearrangement uses TRBV6-5 and TRBJ2-7, with 10 bases matching TRBD2. The CDR3 totals 15 residues. From germline, CDR1 is MNHEY and CDR2 SVGAGI. Trimming removed 3 bases from V and 3 bases from J; junction bases left unmatched: 5. The CDR3 protein is CASSYKLAGNYEQYF. CDR3 coding DNA: TGTGCCAGCAGTTATAAACTAGCGGGAAACTACGAGCAGTACTTC.

To note about this clonotype: This sequence may be a read error, since a much larger clone differs from it by one base. The J gene is TRBJ2-3, the V gene TRBV29-1; D uncertain. The CDR3 runs 12 residues. Germline loops: CDR1 SQVTM, CDR2 ANQGSEA. The CDR3 DNA reads TGCTGCGTTGATGAGGCTACAGATACGCAGTATTTT. Its protein product is CCVDEATDTQYF.

The chain carries TRBV20-1 and TRBJ2-1; possibly TRBD2 for D (6 bases). V lost 2 bases, J lost 0 bases, and 23 bases lay in between. Germline V gives CDR1 DFQATT, CDR2 SNEGSKA (reference sequence). This CDR3 is 19 amino acids long. The CDR3 loop is CSARSRDSSFRSSYNEQFF. The CDR3 DNA reads as TGCAGTGCTAGATCTCGGGACTCTAGTTTCAGGAGCTCCTACAATGAGCAGTTCTTC.

The chain combines TRBV7-6 with TRBJ2-7; TRBD2 is a possible D gene (5 bases). There are 17 residues in the CDR3. Germline V gene sequence: CDR1 SGHVS, CDR2 FNYEAQ. The germline V and J ends were trimmed by 2 bases and 0 bases, with 17 bases remaining between them. The CDR3 sequence: CASSLTSGGLSSYEQYF. The CDR3 DNA sequence: TGTGCCAGCAGCTTAACCTCAGGCGGACTGTCCTCCTACGAGCAGTACTTC.

Ten or more counts support this clonotype. This chain links TRBV3-1 with TRBJ1-2; D is ambiguous. Germline V lookup: CDR1 LGHDT, CDR2 YNNKEL (reference sequence). V was cut by 1 base and J by 0 bases, with 0 bases left in between. There are 12 residues in the CDR3. The CDR3: CASSQANYGYTF. DNA of the CDR3: TGTGCCAGCAGCCAAGCTAACTATGGCTACACCTTC.

This clonotype was observed at least ten times. The V gene is TRBV29-1, the J gene TRBJ1-1; the D is unclear. The CDR3 runs to 12 residues. CDR1 and CDR2 from the germline V gene are SQVTM and ANQGSEA. Trimming cost V 6 bases and J 2 bases, with 10 bases left between them. Here the CDR3 reads CSVLDRNTEAFF. The CDR3, as DNA: TGCAGCGTCCTGGACCGAAACACTGAAGCTTTCTTT. The whole variable domain, filled in from reference TRBV29-1 and TRBJ1-1, reads SAVISQKPSRDICQRGTSLTIQCQVDSQVTMMFWYRQQPGQSLTLIATANQGSEATYESGFVIDKFPISRPNLTFSTLTVSNMSPEDSSIYLCSVLDRNTEAFFGQGTRLTVV.

This clonotype turned up a few times. The CDR3 sequence is CSAWGRILGPNQPQHF. For the CDR3, the DNA is TGCAGTGCTTGGGGACGCATTCTGGGGCCCAATCAGCCCCAGCATTTT. This chain links TRBV20-1 with TRBJ1-5; D perhaps matches TRBD1 (5 bases). This CDR3 contains 16 residues. From germline, CDR1 is DFQATT and CDR2 SNEGSKA (reference sequence). The V and J ends lost 5 bases and 3 bases respectively, with 20 bases between them.

The chain recombines TRBV6-6 with TRBJ1-2, with D perhaps matching TRBD1 (6 bases). Deletions cut 2 bases from V and 7 bases from J, with 11 bases between. The CDR3 contains 13 residues. The germline V gene has CDR1 MNHNY and CDR2 SVGAGI (reference sequence). The CDR3 DNA follows: TGTGCCAGCAGTTACGGGGGGGGCGCTGGCTACACCTTC. Translation gives CASSYGGGAGYTF.

This chain uses TRBV9 with TRBJ2-7; TRBD2 might be the D (6 bases). The CDR3 spans 13 residues. Germline CDR1 and CDR2: SGDLS and YYNGEE. The ends were cut back, 4 bases at V and 3 bases at J, with 11 bases in the middle. CDR3 nucleotides: TGTGCCAGCAGCCTAAAGGGAGGCTACGAGCAGTACTTC. Translated: CASSLKGGYEQYF. Looking up the rest from reference TRBV9 and TRBJ2-7 gives the full variable domain: DSGVTQTPKHLITATGQRVTLRCSPRSGDLSVYWYQQSLDQGLQFLIQYYNGEERAKGNILERFSAQQFPDLHSELNLSSLELGDSALYFCASSLKGGYEQYFGPGTRLTVT.

This clonotype was seen repeatedly, ten times or more. The chain carries TRBV28 and TRBJ1-6; D is undetermined. Germline V gives CDR1 MDHEN, CDR2 SYDVKM. The V gene lost 1 base and the J gene lost 1 base, with 8 bases spanning the gap. The CDR3 is 16 residues long. The CDR3: CASSLFGMSYNSPLHF. The CDR3 DNA follows: TGTGCCAGCAGTTTATTCGGGATGTCCTATAATTCACCCCTCCACTTT.

The table lists this clonotype with many counts. The chain recombines TRBV19 with TRBJ2-1; tentative D call: TRBD2 (5 bases). This CDR3 is 19 amino acids long. The germline V and J ends were trimmed by 5 bases and 0 bases, with 23 bases remaining between them. The V gene's germline CDR1 is LNHDA and CDR2 SQIVND (reference sequence). The CDR3 region is CASSEVIQPQRSSYNEQFF. The CDR3 bases are TGTGCCAGTAGTGAGGTTATTCAGCCGCAGCGGAGCTCCTACAATGAGCAGTTCTTC.

The rearrangement uses TRBV2 and TRBJ2-4, with 7 nucleotides matching TRBD1. The CDR3 is made up of 14 amino acids. The germline CDR1 and CDR2 sequences are SNHLY and FYNNEI. J lost 1 base, V lost 6 bases, and 3 bases had no gene match. CDR3 coding DNA: TGTGCCAGCAGGGAGACAGGGGCCAAAAACATTCAGTACTTC. The encoded protein is CASRETGAKNIQYF.

V gene TRBV20-1 combines with J gene TRBJ2-3; TRBD2 might be the D (6 bases). The V end lost 0 bases, the J end lost 0 bases, and 13 bases lay between the germline ends. The germline V gene has CDR1 DFQATT and CDR2 SNEGSKA (reference sequence). The CDR3 length is 16 residues. The DNA of the CDR3 is TGCAGTGCTAGAGATTGGGGGAGGACTAGCACAGATACGCAGTATTTT. Translated, it gives CSARDWGRTSTDTQYF.